This T cell receptor beta chain came from a study of cytomegalovirus exposure and HLA in healthy donors. Whole-study context: In an earlier analysis, 90 million to 130 million unique TCR beta sequences were found from some 200 million T cells.

As to this clone: No antigen is known for it.

Primers for the PCR totalled 60 Vbeta and 13 Jbeta. Clones were sequenced by immunoSEQ multiplex PCR, and TCRdb holds only the in-frame ones, with some missing. Of over 150,000 clones listed, roughly 80% are singletons. Study-wide points: Immune exposure data for these donors was limited to CMV serostatus. The study labeled fewer than 200 TCR beta chains cytomegalovirus-associated.

The origin of this receptor is a man between 18 and 29 years old in good health and CMV-seronegative. Sequencing used PBMCs.

CDR3 protein: CATLRARAGNLREQFF. For the CDR3, the DNA is TGTGCCACCCTCAGAGCGAGAGCGGGGAATTTAAGGGAGCAGTTCTTC. The genes are TRBV2 and TRBJ2-1, with TRBD2 matching over 7 bases. The ends lost 10 bases at V and 10 bases at J; junction bases unmatched: 22. The CDR3 has 16 amino acids. The germline gives CDR1 SNHLY, CDR2 FYNNEI.